This T cell receptor (beta chain) was profiled in a study of glioma-infiltrating T cells. At the level of the study: Low-grade gliomas were grade II; glioblastomas were grade IV at initial diagnosis.

Using RNA template, CDR3s of TCR alpha and beta were amplified with iRepertoire arm-PCR. TCRdb re-called the multiplex PCR reads with MiXCR, one entry per CDR3 protein. The sample holds around 350,000 distinct CDR3 sequences, less than 50% seen once. In the case of this clonotype: This sequence may be a read error, since a much larger clone differs from it by one base.

The V gene's germline CDR1 is DFQATT and CDR2 SNEGSKA (reference sequence). CDR3 size: 15 residues. Source material: glioma tissue, nonneoplastic brain tissue, or PBMCs (not recorded which). V gene TRBV20-1 combines with J gene TRBJ2-1; perhaps TRBD2 as D (6 bases). The clonotype originates from a human donor with low-grade glioma or glioblastoma, undergoing nonglioma brain surgery, or in good health (not recorded which). The CDR3 is CGARVAGLLYNEQFF. The CDR3 DNA reads as TGCGGTGCTAGAGTGGCGGGACTTCTATACAATGAGCAGTTCTTC.